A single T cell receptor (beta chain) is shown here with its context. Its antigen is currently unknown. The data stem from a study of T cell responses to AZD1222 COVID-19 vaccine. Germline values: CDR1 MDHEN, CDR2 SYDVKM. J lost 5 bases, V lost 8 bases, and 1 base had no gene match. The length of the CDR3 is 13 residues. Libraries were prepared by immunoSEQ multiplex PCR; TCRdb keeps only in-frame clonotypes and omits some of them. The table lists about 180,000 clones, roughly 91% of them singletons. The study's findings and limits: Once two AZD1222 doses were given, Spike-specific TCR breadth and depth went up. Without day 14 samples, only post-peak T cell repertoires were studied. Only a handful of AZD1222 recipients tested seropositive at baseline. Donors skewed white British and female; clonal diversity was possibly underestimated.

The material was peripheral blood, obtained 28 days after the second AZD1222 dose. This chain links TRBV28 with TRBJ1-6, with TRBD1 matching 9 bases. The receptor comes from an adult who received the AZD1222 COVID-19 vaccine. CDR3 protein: CASRTGDNSPLHF. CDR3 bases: TGTGCCAGCCGGACAGGGGATAATTCACCCCTCCACTTT. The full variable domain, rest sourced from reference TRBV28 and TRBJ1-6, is DVKVTQSSRYLVKRTGEKVFLECVQDMDHENMFWYRQDPGLGLRLIYFSYDVKMKEKGDIPEGYSVSREKKERFSLILESASTNQTSMYLCASRTGDNSPLHFGNGTRLTVT.